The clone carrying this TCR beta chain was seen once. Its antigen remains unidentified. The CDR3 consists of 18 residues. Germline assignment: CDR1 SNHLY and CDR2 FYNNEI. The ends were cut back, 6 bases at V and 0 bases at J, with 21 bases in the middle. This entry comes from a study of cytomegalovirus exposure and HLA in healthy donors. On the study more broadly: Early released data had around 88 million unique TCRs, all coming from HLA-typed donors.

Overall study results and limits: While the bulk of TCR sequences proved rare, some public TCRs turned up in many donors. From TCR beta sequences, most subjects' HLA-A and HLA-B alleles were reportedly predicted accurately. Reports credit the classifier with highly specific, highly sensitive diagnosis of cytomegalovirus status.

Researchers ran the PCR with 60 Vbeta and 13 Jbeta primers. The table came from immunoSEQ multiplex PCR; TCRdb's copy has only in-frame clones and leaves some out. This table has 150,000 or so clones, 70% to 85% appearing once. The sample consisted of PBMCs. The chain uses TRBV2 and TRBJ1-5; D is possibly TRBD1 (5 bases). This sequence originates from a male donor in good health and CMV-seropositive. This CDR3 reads CASSEQIPTAISNQPQHF. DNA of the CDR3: TGTGCCAGCAGCGAGCAAATCCCGACAGCGATTAGCAATCAGCCCCAGCATTTT.